The present TCR beta chain was sequenced within a study of cytomegalovirus exposure and HLA in healthy donors. The ends were cut back, 1 base at V and 3 bases at J, with 15 bases in the middle. Germline lookup yields CDR1 KGHSH and CDR2 LQKENI. The CDR3 runs to 16 residues. The PCR had 60 Vbeta and 13 Jbeta primers. In the original processing: Later reanalysis found roughly 80 million unique TCR beta chains, some 10 million of them shared. Clones were read by immunoSEQ multiplex PCR, and TCRdb kept only the in-frame ones, dropping some. D and trimming were read from the DNA, whereas the V and J calls and clone size are those reported in that table. This sample has about 180,000 clones, with about 80% found just once. Comments on this clone: What it recognizes is unknown.

Study-wide findings and caveats: The investigators catalogued 164 TCR beta chains as cytomegalovirus-associated. Reportedly, cytomegalovirus status was diagnosed with high sensitivity and specificity. Productive status was seen about 90% or about 30% of the time for most TCR beta V segments in an earlier analysis.

The TCR sequence derives from a young woman in good health and CMV-seronegative. The sample taken for sequencing was PBMCs. The chain joins TRBV18 to TRBJ1-2; D not resolved. The CDR3 DNA reads TGTGCCAGCTCACCACTCTCGGGAAACCCCGACTATGGCTACACCTTC. Amino acids: CASSPLSGNPDYGYTF.